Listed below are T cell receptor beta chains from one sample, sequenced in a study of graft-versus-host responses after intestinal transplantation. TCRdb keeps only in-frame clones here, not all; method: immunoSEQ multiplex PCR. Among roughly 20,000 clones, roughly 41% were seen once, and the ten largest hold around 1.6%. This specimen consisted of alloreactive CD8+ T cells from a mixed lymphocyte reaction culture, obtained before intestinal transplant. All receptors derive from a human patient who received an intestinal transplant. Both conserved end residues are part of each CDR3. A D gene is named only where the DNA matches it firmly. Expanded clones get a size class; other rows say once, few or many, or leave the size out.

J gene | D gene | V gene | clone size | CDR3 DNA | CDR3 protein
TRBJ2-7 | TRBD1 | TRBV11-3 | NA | TGTGCCAGCAGCTCTAAGACAGGGACGGCCTACGAGCAGTACTTC | CASSSKTGTAYEQYF
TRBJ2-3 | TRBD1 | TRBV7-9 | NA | TGTGCCAGCATCGATGCATCACAGGGGGCGGATACGCAGTATTTT | CASIDASQGADTQYF
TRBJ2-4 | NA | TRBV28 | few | TGTGCCAGCAGTATTGGCGGTACAATCAAAAACATTCAGTACTTC | CASSIGGTIKNIQYF
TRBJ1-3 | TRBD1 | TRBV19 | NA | TGTGCCAGTAGTATAAAGGACAGGGTTCTCTCTGGAAACACCATATATTTT | CASSIKDRVLSGNTIYF
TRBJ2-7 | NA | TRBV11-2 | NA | TGTGCCAGCAGCTTAGCGGGAGCCTACGAGCAGTACTTC | CASSLAGAYEQYF
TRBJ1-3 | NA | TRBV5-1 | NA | TGCGCCAGCAGCTCAATGGCTGGGGATGGAAACACCATATATTTT | CASSSMAGDGNTIYF
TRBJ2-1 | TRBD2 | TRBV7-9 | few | TGTGCCAGCAGCTTAAGGCTAGCGGGAGTCGATGAGCAGTTCTTC | CASSLRLAGVDEQFF
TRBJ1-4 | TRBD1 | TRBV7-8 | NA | TGTGCCAGCAGCTTATTGGGACAGGGGGCCCAAAAACTGTTTTTT | CASSLLGQGAQKLFF
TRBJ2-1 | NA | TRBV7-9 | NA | TGTGCCAGCAGCACCTTCGGGGGAGACTACAATGAGCAGTTCTTC | CASSTFGGDYNEQFF
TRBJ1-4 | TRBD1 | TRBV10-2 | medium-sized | TGCGCCAGCAGGGACAGGGCAACTAATGAAAAACTGTTTTTT | CASRDRATNEKLFF
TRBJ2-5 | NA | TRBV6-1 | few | TGTGCCAGCAGCACAGGATTTTTTCGGGGGGAGACCCAGTACTTC | CASSTGFFRGETQYF
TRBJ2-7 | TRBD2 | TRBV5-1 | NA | TGCGCCAGCAGCTTGGGTGTAGCGGGAGGTTACGAGCAGTACTTC | CASSLGVAGGYEQYF
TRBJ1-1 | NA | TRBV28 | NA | TGTGCCAGCAGTTTTGGTCCGCCTCCTGAAGCTTTCTTT | CASSFGPPPEAFF
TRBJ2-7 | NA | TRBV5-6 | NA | TGTGCCAGCAGCTTGGCAACGGGCCTGAAAGCCTACGAGCAGTACTTC | CASSLATGLKAYEQYF
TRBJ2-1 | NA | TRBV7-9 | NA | TGTGCCAGCAGCTTATTAGGGGGAGATTGGTACAATGAGCAGTTCTTC | CASSLLGGDWYNEQFF